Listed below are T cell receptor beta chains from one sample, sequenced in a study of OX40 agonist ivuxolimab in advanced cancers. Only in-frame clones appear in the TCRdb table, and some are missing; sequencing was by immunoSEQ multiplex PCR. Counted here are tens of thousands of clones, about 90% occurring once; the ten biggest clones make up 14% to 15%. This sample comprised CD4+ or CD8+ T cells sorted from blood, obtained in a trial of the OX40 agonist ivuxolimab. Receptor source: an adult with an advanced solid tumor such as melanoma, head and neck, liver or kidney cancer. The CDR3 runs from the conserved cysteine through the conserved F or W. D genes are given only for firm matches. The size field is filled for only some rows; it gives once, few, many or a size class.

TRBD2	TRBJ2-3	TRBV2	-	TGTGCCAGCAGTGATCTAGCGGGGACCACAGATACGCAGTATTTT	CASSDLAGTTDTQYF
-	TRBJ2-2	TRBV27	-	TGTGCCAGCAGTTTATCGTACCCCCCAGGAGACACCGGGGAGCTGTTTTTT	CASSLSYPPGDTGELFF
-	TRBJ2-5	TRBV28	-	TGTGCCAGCAGTTTTCGGGGGGCGATACAAGAGACCCAGTACTTC	CASSFRGAIQETQYF
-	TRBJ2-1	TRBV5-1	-	TGCGCCAGCAGCTTTAACAACAATGAGCAATTCTTC	CASSFNNNEQFF
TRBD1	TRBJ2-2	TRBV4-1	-	TGCGCCAGCAGGACTGGGACAGGGTACACCGGGGAGCTGTTTTTT	CASRTGTGYTGELFF
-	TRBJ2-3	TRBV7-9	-	TGTGCCAGCAGCTTAGCCAACACAGATACGCAGTATTTT	CASSLANTDTQYF
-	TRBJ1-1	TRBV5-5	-	TGTGCCAGCAGCTACGCCAGCGGAGGGGCTAGAAACACTGAAGCTTTCTTT	CASSYASGGARNTEAFF
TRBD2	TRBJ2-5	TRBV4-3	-	TGCGCCAGCAGTCGATTACTAGCGGGAGGCGAGACCCAGTACTTC	CASSRLLAGGETQYF
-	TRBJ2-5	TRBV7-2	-	TGTGCAAGCCTAGGGGAGACCCAGTACTTC	CASLGETQYF
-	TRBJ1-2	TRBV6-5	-	TGTGCCAGCAGGAAACAGGGTAGATGGAACTATGGCTACACCTTC	CASRKQGRWNYGYTF
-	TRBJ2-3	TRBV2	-	TGTGCCAGCAGTATCCTAGTCGGAGATACGCAGTATTTT	CASSILVGDTQYF
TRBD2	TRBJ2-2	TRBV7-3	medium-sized	TGTGCCAGCAGCTTAATTAGCGGGAGGTCCCGCACCGGGGAGCTGTTTTTT	CASSLISGRSRTGELFF
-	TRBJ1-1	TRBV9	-	TGTGCCAGCAGCGTGAGGGGACTCACTGAAGCTTTCTTT	CASSVRGLTEAFF
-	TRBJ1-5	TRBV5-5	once	TGTGCCAGCAGCTTGGGAGGGTACAGCAATCAGCCCCAGCATTTT	CASSLGGYSNQPQHF
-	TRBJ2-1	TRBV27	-	TGTGCCAGCAGGGACCAGAGCCTTCTCTTAGCCGACAATGAGCAGTTCTTC	CASRDQSLLLADNEQFF
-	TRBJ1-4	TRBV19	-	TGTGCCAGTAGTATGTATGAGAATGAAAAACTGTTTTTT	CASSMYENEKLFF
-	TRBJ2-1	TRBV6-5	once	TGTGCCAGCAGTACAACAGGGTCGAAGACCAATGAGCAGTTCTTC	CASSTTGSKTNEQFF
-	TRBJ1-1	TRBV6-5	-	TGTGCCAGCAGTTACCCCCCAGGGGAGGACACTGAAGCTTTCTTT	CASSYPPGEDTEAFF
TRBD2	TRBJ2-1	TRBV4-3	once	TGCGCCAGCAGCCAAGATAGAGCGGGAGGCTACAATGAGCAGTTCTTC	CASSQDRAGGYNEQFF
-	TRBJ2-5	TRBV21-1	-	TGTGCCAGCAGCAAAGAGTCGGCGGGGTGCGAGACCCAGTACTTC	CASSKESAGCETQYF
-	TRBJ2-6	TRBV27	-	TGTGCCAGCAGTTTAAGGGAAGGTAATGGGGCCAACGTCCTGACTTTC	CASSLREGNGANVLTF
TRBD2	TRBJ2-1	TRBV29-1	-	TGCAGCGTTGAAGACCTAGCGGGTGTCTTTAATGAGCAGTTCTTC	CSVEDLAGVFNEQFF
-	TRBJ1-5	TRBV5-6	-	TGTGCCAGCAGCTCCCTGAGTAGCAATCAGCCCCAGCATTTT	CASSSLSSNQPQHF
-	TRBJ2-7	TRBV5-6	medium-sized	TGTGCCAGCAGCTTGGGAGGGGTAGTCCACGAGCAGTACTTC	CASSLGGVVHEQYF
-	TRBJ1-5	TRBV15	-	TGTGCCACCAGCAGAGATGGGCAGGGGATTGAGCCCCAGCATTTT	CATSRDGQGIEPQHF
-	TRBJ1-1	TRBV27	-	TGTGCCAGCGGTCTAGTTGGGGGCACTGAAGCTTTCTTT	CASGLVGGTEAFF
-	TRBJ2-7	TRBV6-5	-	TGTGCCAGCAGGAGGGACATGAGTTTTTACGAGCAGTACTTC	CASRRDMSFYEQYF
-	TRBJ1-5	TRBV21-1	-	TGTGCCAGCAGCAGTACCCCTCATCAGCCCCAGCATTTT	CASSSTPHQPQHF
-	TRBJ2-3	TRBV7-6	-	TGTGCCAGCGGGTTGTTAGGGGCCACAGATACGCAGTATTTT	CASGLLGATDTQYF
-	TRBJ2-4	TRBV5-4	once	TGTGCCAGCAGTATTGAAGCTAGGACCAAGGGCATTCAGTACTTC	CASSIEARTKGIQYF
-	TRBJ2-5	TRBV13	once	TGTGCCAGCAGCCCCGAAATGGGGGAGACCCAGTACTTC	CASSPEMGETQYF
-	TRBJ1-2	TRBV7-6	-	TGTGCCAGCAGCTTACCAGGGGCGGGCTATGGCTACACCTTC	CASSLPGAGYGYTF
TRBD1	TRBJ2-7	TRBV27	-	TGTGCCAGCAGTTTGCGACAGGGGGCTTTCTACGAGCAGTACTTC	CASSLRQGAFYEQYF
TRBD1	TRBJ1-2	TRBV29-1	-	TGCAGCGTAACAGGGGTTGGAAACTATGGCTACACCTTC	CSVTGVGNYGYTF
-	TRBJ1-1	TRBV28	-	TGTGCCAGCATTGTGGGACCTTATGATGGCCCTGAAGCTTTCTTT	CASIVGPYDGPEAFF
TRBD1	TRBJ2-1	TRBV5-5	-	TGTGCCAGCAGCTCCCAAATCCGCCTGACAGGGAAGGTTCCCTACAATGAGCAGTTCTTC	CASSSQIRLTGKVPYNEQFF
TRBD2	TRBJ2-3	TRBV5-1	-	TGCGCCAGCAGCTCCTACGGGCGGGGGTTAGATACGCAGTATTTT	CASSSYGRGLDTQYF
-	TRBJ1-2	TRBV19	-	TGTGCCAGTAGCTCGGTGGATGGCTACACCTTC	CASSSVDGYTF
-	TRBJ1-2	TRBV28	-	TGTGCCAGCAGTAAAACCTATGGCTACACCTTC	CASSKTYGYTF
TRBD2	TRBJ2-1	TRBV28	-	TGTGCCAGCAGTTTTCCGGGGGGCTACAATGAGCAGTTCTTC	CASSFPGGYNEQFF
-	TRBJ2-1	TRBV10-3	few	TGTGCCATCAAGGACCCAGAGACCTACAATGAGCAGTTCTTC	CAIKDPETYNEQFF
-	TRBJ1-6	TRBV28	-	TGTGCCAGCAGTTTAGAGTGGGGGGAGAGCTCCTATAATTCACCCCTCCACTTT	CASSLEWGESSYNSPLHF
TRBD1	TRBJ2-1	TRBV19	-	TGTGCCAGTAGTATAGGGTCGGGACAGTACAATGAGCAGTTCTTC	CASSIGSGQYNEQFF
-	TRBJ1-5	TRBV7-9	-	TGTGCCAGCAGCTTAGATTGGGGTTATCAGCCCCAGCATTTT	CASSLDWGYQPQHF
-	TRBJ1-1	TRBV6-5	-	TGTGCCAGCAGCTGGGGACGTGAAGCTTTCTTT	CASSWGREAFF
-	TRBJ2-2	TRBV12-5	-	TGTGCTAGTGGGAACGCCGGGACTGCGAACACCGGGGAGCTGTTTTTT	CASGNAGTANTGELFF
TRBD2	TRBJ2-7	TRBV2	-	TGTGCCAGCAGTACCGGGACTAGCGGGTTCTCCTACGAGCAGTACTTC	CASSTGTSGFSYEQYF
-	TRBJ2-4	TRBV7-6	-	TGTGCCAGCAGCTTAGATGGCAGGGACCTAGCCAAAAACATTCAGTACTTC	CASSLDGRDLAKNIQYF
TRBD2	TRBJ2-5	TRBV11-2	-	TGTGCCAGCAGCTTAGATCCCGGGAGGGATACGACCCAGTACTTC	CASSLDPGRDTTQYF
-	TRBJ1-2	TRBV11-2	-	TGTGCCAGCAGCTTAGAGGCGGGATCTCTACCCTATGGCTACACCTTC	CASSLEAGSLPYGYTF
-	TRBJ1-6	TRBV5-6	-	TGTGCCAGCAGCTCCTCGACCCGGGCCCTAAGCTCACCCCTCCACTTT	CASSSSTRALSSPLHF
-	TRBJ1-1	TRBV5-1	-	TGCGCCAGCAGCTTATATGGGGCTGAAGCTTTCTTT	CASSLYGAEAFF
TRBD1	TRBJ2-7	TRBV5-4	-	TGTGCCAGCAGCCCGGACAGGGGGCTACACGAGCAGTACTTC	CASSPDRGLHEQYF
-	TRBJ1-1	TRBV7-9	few	TGTGCCAGCAGCTTAACAGGGAAAAGTTCTGAAGCTTTCTTT	CASSLTGKSSEAFF
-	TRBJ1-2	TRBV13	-	TGTGCCAGCAGCCCACGGGCCTCTCCTAACTATGGCTACACCTTC	CASSPRASPNYGYTF